This TCR beta chain came from a study of OX40 agonist ivuxolimab in advanced cancers. Per the germline V gene, CDR1 is MNHNY and CDR2 is SVGAGI (reference sequence). The CDR3 consists of 13 residues. V shed 10 bases and J 4 bases; nucleotides not matched to a gene: 6. Notes on this clone: The antigen remains undetermined.

General study points: The specificity for antigen of the expanded peripheral T cells was not determined.

Method: immunoSEQ multiplex PCR; TCRdb's copy keeps in-frame clones and lacks some. The sample yields about 50,000 clones, roughly three quarters seen once. The sequence was obtained from an adult with an advanced solid tumor such as melanoma, head and neck, liver or kidney cancer. The input for sequencing was CD4+ or CD8+ T cells sorted from blood, taken in a trial of the OX40 agonist ivuxolimab. V is TRBV6-6 and J is TRBJ1-4; 7 bases map to TRBD1. CDR3 protein: CATSGGINEKLFF. CDR3 DNA: TGTGCCACCTCAGGGGGTATTAATGAAAAACTGTTTTTT.